The 21 T cell receptor beta chains below come from one sample, sequenced in a study of lymphopenia after photon versus proton radiotherapy (dated by TCRdb to the late 2010s). The library was generated by the immunoSEQ multiplex PCR assay. This immuneACCESS table, as held by TCRdb, lists in-frame sequences with V and J called but not all clones. Of the missing ones, under half trace to an unresolved V gene in checked studies; the others have no known cause. This sample comprises 150,000 to 200,000 clones, 80% to 90% of them detected only once. Around 4.5% of the sample comes from the top ten. The input for sequencing was peripheral blood, taken from a patient treated with photon-based radiotherapy. These receptors all stem from a man between 50 and 59 years old with gastric cancer.

The CDR3 protein is CASSLRRGGTEAFF. The CDR3 DNA reads TGTGCCAGCAGCTTACGCAGGGGTGGCACTGAAGCTTTCTTT. The chain joins TRBV11-2 to TRBJ1-1; D may be TRBD1 (6 bases). Deletions cut 2 bases from V and 4 bases from J, with 11 bases between. The CDR3 extends over 14 amino acids. Germline V lookup: CDR1 SGHAT, CDR2 FQNNGV.

V usage is TRBV6-5 and J usage is TRBJ2-3, with 9 bases matching TRBD1. Trimming took 5 bases from V and 4 from J; bases not matched to a gene: 4. This CDR3 comprises 14 residues. Germline V lookup: CDR1 MNHEY, CDR2 SVGAGI. The CDR3 DNA is TGTGCCAGCAGTAGGACAGGGGAGGCAGATACGCAGTATTTT. Its translation is CASSRTGEADTQYF.

The V and J genes are TRBV6-5 and TRBJ2-7; D is ambiguous. The V end lost 10 bases, the J end lost 2 bases, and 15 bases lay between the germline ends. Germline V gives CDR1 MNHEY, CDR2 SVGAGI. CDR3 size: 13 residues. DNA of the CDR3: TGTGCCACCTCCCGGACCGCAACCTACGAGCAGTACTTC. Translated: CATSRTATYEQYF.

This sequence joins TRBV5-1 and TRBJ2-3; 8 positions match TRBD2. This CDR3 is built from 14 residues. Germline-derived CDR1 and CDR2 are SGHRS and YFSETQ. V was clipped by 4 bases and J by 3 bases; unmatched bases: 4. CDR3 coding DNA: TGCGCCAGCAGCCGGGGACTAGAAACAGATACGCAGTATTTT. It encodes CASSRGLETDTQYF.

Note on this clone: The identical CDR3 is also encoded by other nucleotide sequences in the sample. V is TRBV6-5 and J is TRBJ1-1, with D unclear. The germline CDR1 and CDR2 sequences are MNHEY and SVGAGI. Trimming shortened V by 8 bases and J by 1 base, and 5 bases separated the two germline ends. The CDR3 totals 11 residues. For the CDR3, the DNA is TGTGCCAGCCGAGGGAACACTGAAGCTTTCTTT. Residues: CASRGNTEAFF.

This sequence joins TRBV29-1 and TRBJ2-3; maybe TRBD2 (6 bases). CDR3 length: 15 amino acids. Trimming took 3 bases from V and 2 from J, leaving 15 bases between them. From germline, CDR1 is SQVTM and CDR2 ANQGSEA. CDR3 nucleotides: TGCAGCGTTGAGGTCCCTTCGGGGGACACAGATACGCAGTATTTT. This sequence encodes CSVEVPSGDTDTQYF.

The chain combines TRBV9 with TRBJ1-5, with D uncertain. Germline loops: CDR1 SGDLS, CDR2 YYNGEE. V was clipped by 4 bases and J by 2 bases, with 10 bases between them. CDR3 length: 14 residues. CDR3 nucleotides: TGTGCCAGCAGCCATTCCGGAGGCAATCAGCCCCAGCATTTT. Its translation: CASSHSGGNQPQHF. Filled out from reference TRBV9 and TRBJ1-5, the complete variable domain reads DSGVTQTPKHLITATGQRVTLRCSPRSGDLSVYWYQQSLDQGLQFLIQYYNGEERAKGNILERFSAQQFPDLHSELNLSSLELGDSALYFCASSHSGGNQPQHFGDGTRLSIL.

The gene calls are TRBV2 and TRBJ1-2, with 12 bases that match TRBD1. The CDR3 loop spans 16 amino acids. Germline loops: CDR1 SNHLY, CDR2 FYNNEI. V lost 6 bases, J lost 2 bases, and 7 bases stayed unmatched. CDR3 bases: TGTGCCAGCAGATCCCGGGACAGGGGGCGAAACTATGGCTACACCTTC. Its protein product is CASRSRDRGRNYGYTF.

The chain employs TRBV11-2 and TRBJ2-2; weak D call: TRBD1 (6 bases). Germline-derived CDR1 and CDR2 are SGHAT and FQNNGV. CDR3 length equals 14 residues. Trimming stripped 1 base from V and 6 bases from J, with 9 bases between. The CDR3 coding sequence is TGTGCCAGCAGCTTAGGACAGGAATCCGGGGAGCTGTTTTTT. Its translation is CASSLGQESGELFF.

The chain is built from TRBV6-4 and TRBJ2-1; 9 bases fit TRBD2. Trimming took 3 bases from V and 7 from J; bases not matched to a gene: 10. The CDR3 is 16 amino acids. Germline lookup yields CDR1 MRHNA and CDR2 SNTAGT. CDR3: CASSETIGLARNEQFF. CDR3 nucleotide sequence: TGTGCCAGCAGTGAGACCATAGGACTAGCGAGGAATGAGCAGTTCTTC.

V gene TRBV18 combines with J gene TRBJ2-1, with a tentative D call TRBD1 (6 bases). The CDR3 contains 16 residues. Germline lookup yields CDR1 KGHSH and CDR2 LQKENI. Trimming took 0 bases from V and 2 from J, leaving 11 bases between them. CDR3 sequence reads: CASSPPVRGTYNEQFF. The CDR3 DNA reads TGTGCCAGCTCACCACCGGTGAGGGGGACCTACAATGAGCAGTTCTTC.

V and J are TRBV29-1 and TRBJ1-3; D gene ambiguous. Trimming cost V 4 bases and J 14 bases, with 15 bases left between them. This CDR3 contains 11 residues. Germline CDR1 reads SQVTM; CDR2 reads ANQGSEA. The CDR3 region has the DNA TGCAGCGTTGTAGGCGAAGGACGGGTATATTTT. Encoded protein: CSVVGEGRVYF.

The chain recombines TRBV5-1 with TRBJ2-1, with a possible D match to TRBD1 (5 bases). Germline V CDR1 and CDR2: SGHRS, YFSETQ. The CDR3 has 14 amino acids. Trimming removed 2 bases from V and 8 bases from J, with 14 bases in between. CDR3 sequence: CASSFLQGGDEQFF. The CDR3 DNA sequence: TGCGCCAGCAGCTTCCTTCAGGGTGGGGATGAGCAGTTCTTC.

V gene TRBV7-6 combines with J gene TRBJ1-2, with 9 bases that match TRBD1. Germline values: CDR1 SGHVS, CDR2 FNYEAQ. This CDR3 is 16 amino acids long. The J segment lost 1 base and the V segment lost 5 bases, leaving 8 bases of the junction unmatched. CDR3 DNA: TGTGCCAGCAGCCAGGAGACAGGGGGGGATAACTATGGCTACACCTTC. Translation gives CASSQETGGDNYGYTF.

The chain carries TRBV15 and TRBJ1-2; 8 bases are a match to TRBD1. The CDR3 has 12 residues. Germline CDR1 and CDR2: LNHNV and YYDKDF (reference sequence). V was pared by 4 bases and J by 7 bases, with 2 bases of the junction left unmatched. The CDR3 coding sequence is TGTGCCACCAGCACCAGGGGGCTTGGCTACACCTTC. This gives the protein CATSTRGLGYTF.

The chain joins TRBV12-5 to TRBJ2-6, with D perhaps TRBD1 (6 bases). The V and J ends lost 6 bases and 0 bases respectively, with 9 bases between them. Germline V gene sequence: CDR1 LGHNT, CDR2 FRNRAP. This CDR3 is built from 15 residues. Here the CDR3 reads CASGTGVSGANVLTF. CDR3 nucleotides: TGTGCTAGTGGGACAGGCGTCTCTGGGGCCAACGTCCTGACTTTC.

The chain employs TRBV29-1 and TRBJ2-1; 9 bases agree with TRBD1. This CDR3 is 14 amino acids long. Germline V gene sequence: CDR1 SQVTM, CDR2 ANQGSEA. Trimming took 3 bases from V and 8 from J; bases not matched to a gene: 8. CDR3 nucleotide sequence: TGCAGCGTTGACGTGGGACAGGGTAAAGATGAGCAGTTCTTC. Translation gives CSVDVGQGKDEQFF.

As DNA, the CDR3 is TGTGCCAGCAGTTTAGGACAGGGAGTTCAGCCCCAGCATTTT. Protein sequence: CASSLGQGVQPQHF. V is TRBV27 and J is TRBJ1-5, with TRBD1 identical over 8 bases. The CDR3 spans 14 residues. V shed 2 bases, J shed 6 bases, and the junction held 3 bases outside the gene matches. Germline V gene sequence: CDR1 MNHEY, CDR2 SMNVEV (reference sequence).

The V call is TRBV15, the J call TRBJ1-4; D remains unclear. This CDR3 spans 16 amino acids. Looked up from germline, CDR1 is LNHNV and CDR2 is YYDKDF (reference sequence). V dropped 3 bases and J dropped 8 bases, with 19 bases sitting between them. The CDR3 protein is CATSRGDSNLGEKLFF. The CDR3 DNA is TGTGCCACCAGCAGGGGCGATTCCAATTTGGGGGAAAAACTGTTTTTT.

The chain carries TRBV29-1 and TRBJ2-7; D gene unclear. V was cut by 7 bases and J by 0 bases, with 7 bases left in between. The V gene's germline CDR1 is SQVTM and CDR2 ANQGSEA. The CDR3 consists of 11 residues. The CDR3 DNA is TGCAGCGCCGGATCCTCCTACGAGCAGTACTTC. Its translation is CSAGSSYEQYF.

The V call is TRBV13, the J call TRBJ2-3; 11 nucleotides line up with TRBD2. CDR3 length: 15 residues. V shed 1 base, J shed 6 bases, and the junction held 3 bases outside the gene matches. CDR1 is PRHDT and CDR2 is FYEKMQ in the germline V gene (reference sequence). Here the CDR3 DNA reads TGTGCCAGCAGCTTAGACGTAGCGGGAGGGGATACGCAGTATTTT. It specifies CASSLDVAGGDTQYF.